This TCR beta chain comes out of a study of shared clonotypes between healthy human individuals. TCRdb keeps only in-frame clones here, not all; method: immunoSEQ multiplex PCR. The data show millions of clones, 90% to 95% seen once. The TCR originated in a man aged 18 to 30 in good health. The sequenced sample consisted of naive CD4+ T cells sorted from blood. Described subset: CD45RA+ positively selected.

The CDR3 here is CASTPSGTTISYTF. The CDR3 DNA reads as TGTGCCAGCACCCCCTCGGGGACTACAATTAGCTACACCTTC. The chain is built from TRBV6-5 and TRBJ1-2, with D tentatively TRBD1 (5 bases). V lost 7 bases and J 9 bases, leaving 21 bases between the germline ends. The V gene's germline CDR1 is MNHEY and CDR2 SVGAGI. The CDR3 runs 14 residues.